The next 17 T cell receptor beta chains were all read from a single sample in a study of T cell responses to AZD1222 COVID-19 vaccine (dated by TCRdb to the early 2020s). The time point label, as the study defines it: baseline before first vaccination. Library method: the immunoSEQ multiplex PCR assay. Held by TCRdb, this immuneACCESS table contains in-frame sequences only and omits some clones. Under half of the omission traces to an unresolved V gene where checked; the cause of the rest is unknown. This sample lists 68,000 or so clones; over 60% were detected once. The top ten clonotypes cover roughly 12% of the sample. The sequencing here drew on peripheral blood, taken on day 0 of AZD1222 vaccination. All receptors come from an adult in good health.

This chain links TRBV2 with TRBJ1-1; D unclear. CDR3 size: 11 residues. Germline CDR1 is SNHLY and CDR2 is FYNNEI. V dropped 1 base and J dropped 3 bases, with 0 bases sitting between them. The CDR3 DNA sequence: TGTGCCAGCAGTGAAGACACTGAAGCTTTCTTT. Protein product: CASSEDTEAFF. The whole variable domain, filled in from reference TRBV2 and TRBJ1-1, reads EPEVTQTPSHQVTQMGQEVILRCVPISNHLYFYWYRQILGQKVEFLVSFYNNEISEKSEIFDDQFSVERPDGSNFTLKIRSTKLEDSAMYFCASSEDTEAFFGQGTRLTVV.

This clone appeared once. The V gene is TRBV19, the J gene TRBJ1-2; 7 positions agree with TRBD1. The CDR3 extends over 15 amino acids. CDR1 is LNHDA and CDR2 is SQIVND in the germline V gene (reference sequence). V lost 4 bases to trimming and J lost 8 bases; unmatched junction nucleotides: 13. The CDR3: CASSSTGASLWGYTF. CDR3 DNA sequence: TGTGCCAGTAGTAGTACAGGGGCGAGTTTGTGGGGCTACACCTTC.

V usage is TRBV5-4 and J usage is TRBJ2-5; D uncertain. Germline V gene lookup returns CDR1 SGHNT and CDR2 YYREEE (reference sequence). The CDR3 loop spans 14 amino acids. Trimming left V 0 bases short and J 2 bases short, with 8 bases between. CDR3 in amino acids: CASSLAGIQETQYF. Here the CDR3 DNA reads TGTGCCAGCAGCTTGGCCGGTATTCAAGAGACCCAGTACTTC.

The V and J genes are TRBV6-5 and TRBJ2-7, with D tentatively TRBD2 (5 bases). Deletions cut 0 bases from V and 2 bases from J, with 11 bases between. The CDR3 is 15 residues long. Per germline, CDR1 MNHEY and CDR2 SVGAGI. The CDR3 sequence is CASSYSSWTAYEQYF. CDR3 nucleotide sequence: TGTGCCAGCAGTTACTCTAGCTGGACTGCCTACGAGCAGTACTTC.

This clone was detected once. The chain joins TRBV5-4 to TRBJ2-2; tentative D call: TRBD2 (6 bases). Per the germline V gene, CDR1 is SGHNT and CDR2 is YYREEE (reference sequence). Trimming took 3 bases from V and 0 from J, leaving 15 bases between them. CDR3 length: 17 residues. The CDR3 region has the DNA TGTGCCAGCAGCTACCGTTGGGGGGTGACGAACACCGGGGAGCTGTTTTTT. Residues: CASSYRWGVTNTGELFF.

This clone has just a few counts. The chain recombines TRBV11-3 with TRBJ1-4; D perhaps matches TRBD1 (6 bases). Germline V lookup: CDR1 SGHNT, CDR2 YENEEA. Between the trimmed V and J ends, which lost 5 bases and 8 bases, there was a span of 21 bases. CDR3 length: 16 amino acids. The CDR3 coding sequence is TGTGCCAGCAGCCCCGGGGGGGCCCCTCGGGAGGAAAAACTGTTTTTT. It translates to CASSPGGAPREEKLFF.

The chain has TRBV7-9 and TRBJ2-5; no definite D call. The length of the CDR3 is 17 residues. Germline CDR1 reads SEHNR; CDR2 reads FQNEAQ (reference sequence). Trimming took 2 bases from V and 1 from J, leaving 17 bases between them. CDR3 residues: CASSLRGLGLLQETQYF. The CDR3 nucleotides are TGTGCCAGCAGCTTACGTGGGCTAGGTCTACTCCAAGAGACCCAGTACTTC.

This clone has just a few counts. The CDR3 loop is CASSLTGDRGPKEQFF. The CDR3 nucleotides read TGTGCCAGCAGCTTAACGGGGGACAGGGGCCCTAAAGAGCAGTTCTTC. The V gene is TRBV7-3, the J gene TRBJ2-1; 10 bases are shared with TRBD1. V shed 0 bases, J shed 10 bases, and the junction held 9 bases outside the gene matches. This CDR3 has 16 amino acids. Per germline, CDR1 SGHTA and CDR2 FQGTGA.

This sequence joins TRBV24-1 and TRBJ1-5; the match to TRBD1 covers 12 bases. Germline CDR1 KGHDR, CDR2 SFDVKD. V shed 4 bases and J 7 bases; nucleotides not matched to a gene: 7. The CDR3 runs 16 residues. In DNA form, the CDR3 reads TGTGCCACCAGTGAACCGGGACAGGGGGCCGGGCAGCCCCAGCATTTT. It encodes CATSEPGQGAGQPQHF.

V gene TRBV30 combines with J gene TRBJ2-2; D gene unclear. This CDR3 region has 14 residues. Germline loops: CDR1 GTSNPN, CDR2 SVGIG (reference sequence). Trimming pared 4 bases from V and 6 bases from J, leaving 15 bases between. CDR3 nucleotide sequence: TGTGCCTGGAATCTCTTAATTACGGCCGGGGAGCTGTTTTTT. As protein: CAWNLLITAGELFF.

The chain couples TRBV7-2 to TRBJ1-2, with unresolved D. The CDR3 runs 14 residues. Germline CDR1 is SGHTA and CDR2 is FQGNSA. The V end lost 1 base, the J end lost 4 bases, and 10 bases lay between the germline ends. The CDR3 nucleotides are TGTGCCAGCAGCTTAGAGCGGCAGACCTATGGCTACACCTTC. Its protein is CASSLERQTYGYTF.

V is TRBV7-2 and J is TRBJ2-1; TRBD2 is a possible D gene (5 bases). Trimming took off 3 bases at V and 7 bases at J, with 13 bases between the two ends. The CDR3 runs 14 residues. In germline, CDR1 is SGHTA, CDR2 FQGNSA. CDR3 residues: CASSLRGPGNEQFF. The CDR3 DNA is TGTGCCAGCAGCTTGAGAGGGCCTGGGAATGAGCAGTTCTTC.

The V gene is TRBV7-2, the J gene TRBJ1-3, with unresolved D. The CDR3 contains 15 residues. V was trimmed by 1 base and J by 2 bases, leaving 9 bases between them. CDR1 is SGHTA and CDR2 is FQGNSA in the germline V gene. CDR3 DNA: TGTGCCAGCAGCTTAGACTGGGGAACTGGAAACACCATATATTTT. Translation: CASSLDWGTGNTIYF.

The chain links TRBV11-2 to TRBJ2-3; the D is unclear. This CDR3 comprises 13 residues. Germline CDR1 reads SGHAT; CDR2 reads FQNNGV. Trimming pared 2 bases from V and 5 bases from J, leaving 8 bases between. The CDR3 is CASSLNTVDTQYF. In DNA, the CDR3 is TGTGCCAGCAGCTTAAATACCGTAGATACGCAGTATTTT.

J is TRBJ2-2 and V is TRBV5-8, with D perhaps being TRBD1 or TRBD2 (7 bases each). Trimming left V 3 bases short and J 0 bases short, with 12 bases between. The CDR3 runs to 16 residues. Germline CDR1 reads SGHTS; CDR2 reads YDEGEE. CDR3 region: CASSSSGTANTGELFF. The DNA for the CDR3 is TGTGCCAGCAGCTCAAGCGGGACAGCGAACACCGGGGAGCTGTTTTTT. Together with reference TRBV5-8 and TRBJ2-2, the CDR3 gives the full variable domain: EAGVTQSPTHLIKTRGQQATLRCSPISGHTSVYWYQQALGLGLQFLLWYDEGEERNRGNFPPRFSGRQFPNYSSELNVNALELEDSALYLCASSSSGTANTGELFFGEGSRLTVL.

The chain carries TRBV11-1 and TRBJ1-5; no clear D gene. CDR3 length: 13 amino acids. Trimming cost V 1 base and J 3 bases, with 4 bases left between them. CDR1 SGHAT and CDR2 FQDESV come from the germline V gene (reference sequence). CDR3 residues: CASSLGNNQPQHF. DNA of the CDR3: TGTGCCAGCAGCTTAGGAAACAATCAGCCCCAGCATTTT.

The chain combines TRBV11-2 with TRBJ1-6; 8 positions match TRBD1. Trimming took 5 bases from V and 2 from J; bases not matched to a gene: 5. Germline CDR1 and CDR2: SGHAT and FQNNGV. The CDR3 covers 16 residues. CDR3 protein: CASSRTGSPYNSPLHF. The CDR3 nucleotides read TGTGCCAGCAGCCGGACAGGGAGCCCCTATAATTCACCCCTCCACTTT.